This T cell receptor beta chain was sequenced in a study of T cell responses to AZD1222 COVID-19 vaccine. Whole-study results and caveats: Spike-specific TCRs gained breadth and depth after people received two AZD1222 doses. Close to half of spike-specific TCRs reportedly recognize unmutated variant regions. White British donors predominated, females outnumbered males, and clonal diversity was possibly underestimated.

A note on this clone: Its antigen is as yet unknown.

Researchers grouped second doses given at about 4 or about 12 weeks into one pool. Some clones are missing from TCRdb's copy, which holds only in-frame ones; the method was immunoSEQ multiplex PCR. This sample has about 73,000 clones, with about 78% found just once. This sample comprised peripheral blood, obtained 28 days after the second AZD1222 dose. The receptor was isolated from an adult who received the AZD1222 COVID-19 vaccine.

The CDR3 nucleotides are TGTGCCAGCAGCCGTCAGTCGTGGACTAGCGGGTTCTCCTACGAGCAGTACTTC. Translation gives CASSRQSWTSGFSYEQYF. This chain joins TRBV28 and TRBJ2-7; 11 nucleotides align to TRBD2. CDR1 is MDHEN, CDR2 SYDVKM, per germline. V lost 6 bases to trimming and J lost 0 bases; unmatched junction nucleotides: 13. There are 18 residues in the CDR3.